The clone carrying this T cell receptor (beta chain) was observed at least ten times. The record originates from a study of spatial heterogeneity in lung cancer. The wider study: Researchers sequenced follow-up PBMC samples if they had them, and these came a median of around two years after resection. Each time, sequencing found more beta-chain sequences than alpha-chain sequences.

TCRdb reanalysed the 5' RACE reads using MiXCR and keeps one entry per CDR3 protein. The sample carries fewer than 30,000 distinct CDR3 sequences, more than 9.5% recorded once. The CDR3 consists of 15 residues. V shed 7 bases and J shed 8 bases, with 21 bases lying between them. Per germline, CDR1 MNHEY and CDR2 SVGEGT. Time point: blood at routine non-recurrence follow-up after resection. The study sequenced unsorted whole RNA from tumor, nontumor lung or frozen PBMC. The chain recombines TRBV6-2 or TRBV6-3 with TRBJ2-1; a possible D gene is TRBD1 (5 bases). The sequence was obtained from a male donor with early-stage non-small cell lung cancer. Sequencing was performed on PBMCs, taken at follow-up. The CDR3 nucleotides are TGTGCCAGCATCACCCCCAGTAGGGGCAGGTATGAGCAGTTCTTC. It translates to CASITPSRGRYEQFF.